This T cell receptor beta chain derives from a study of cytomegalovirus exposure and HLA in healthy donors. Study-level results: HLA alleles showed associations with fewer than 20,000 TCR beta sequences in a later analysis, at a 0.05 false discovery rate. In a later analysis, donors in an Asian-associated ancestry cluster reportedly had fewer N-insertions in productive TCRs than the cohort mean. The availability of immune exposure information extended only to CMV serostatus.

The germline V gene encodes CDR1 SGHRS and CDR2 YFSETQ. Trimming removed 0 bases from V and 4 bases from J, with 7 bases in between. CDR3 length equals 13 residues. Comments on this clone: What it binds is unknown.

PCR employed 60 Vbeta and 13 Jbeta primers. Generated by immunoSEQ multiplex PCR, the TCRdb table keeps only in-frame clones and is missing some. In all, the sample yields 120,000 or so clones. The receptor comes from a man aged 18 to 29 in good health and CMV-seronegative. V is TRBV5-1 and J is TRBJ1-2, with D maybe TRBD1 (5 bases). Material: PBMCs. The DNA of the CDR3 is TGCGCCAGCAGCTTGGCGGACACCTATGGCTACACCTTC. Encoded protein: CASSLADTYGYTF.